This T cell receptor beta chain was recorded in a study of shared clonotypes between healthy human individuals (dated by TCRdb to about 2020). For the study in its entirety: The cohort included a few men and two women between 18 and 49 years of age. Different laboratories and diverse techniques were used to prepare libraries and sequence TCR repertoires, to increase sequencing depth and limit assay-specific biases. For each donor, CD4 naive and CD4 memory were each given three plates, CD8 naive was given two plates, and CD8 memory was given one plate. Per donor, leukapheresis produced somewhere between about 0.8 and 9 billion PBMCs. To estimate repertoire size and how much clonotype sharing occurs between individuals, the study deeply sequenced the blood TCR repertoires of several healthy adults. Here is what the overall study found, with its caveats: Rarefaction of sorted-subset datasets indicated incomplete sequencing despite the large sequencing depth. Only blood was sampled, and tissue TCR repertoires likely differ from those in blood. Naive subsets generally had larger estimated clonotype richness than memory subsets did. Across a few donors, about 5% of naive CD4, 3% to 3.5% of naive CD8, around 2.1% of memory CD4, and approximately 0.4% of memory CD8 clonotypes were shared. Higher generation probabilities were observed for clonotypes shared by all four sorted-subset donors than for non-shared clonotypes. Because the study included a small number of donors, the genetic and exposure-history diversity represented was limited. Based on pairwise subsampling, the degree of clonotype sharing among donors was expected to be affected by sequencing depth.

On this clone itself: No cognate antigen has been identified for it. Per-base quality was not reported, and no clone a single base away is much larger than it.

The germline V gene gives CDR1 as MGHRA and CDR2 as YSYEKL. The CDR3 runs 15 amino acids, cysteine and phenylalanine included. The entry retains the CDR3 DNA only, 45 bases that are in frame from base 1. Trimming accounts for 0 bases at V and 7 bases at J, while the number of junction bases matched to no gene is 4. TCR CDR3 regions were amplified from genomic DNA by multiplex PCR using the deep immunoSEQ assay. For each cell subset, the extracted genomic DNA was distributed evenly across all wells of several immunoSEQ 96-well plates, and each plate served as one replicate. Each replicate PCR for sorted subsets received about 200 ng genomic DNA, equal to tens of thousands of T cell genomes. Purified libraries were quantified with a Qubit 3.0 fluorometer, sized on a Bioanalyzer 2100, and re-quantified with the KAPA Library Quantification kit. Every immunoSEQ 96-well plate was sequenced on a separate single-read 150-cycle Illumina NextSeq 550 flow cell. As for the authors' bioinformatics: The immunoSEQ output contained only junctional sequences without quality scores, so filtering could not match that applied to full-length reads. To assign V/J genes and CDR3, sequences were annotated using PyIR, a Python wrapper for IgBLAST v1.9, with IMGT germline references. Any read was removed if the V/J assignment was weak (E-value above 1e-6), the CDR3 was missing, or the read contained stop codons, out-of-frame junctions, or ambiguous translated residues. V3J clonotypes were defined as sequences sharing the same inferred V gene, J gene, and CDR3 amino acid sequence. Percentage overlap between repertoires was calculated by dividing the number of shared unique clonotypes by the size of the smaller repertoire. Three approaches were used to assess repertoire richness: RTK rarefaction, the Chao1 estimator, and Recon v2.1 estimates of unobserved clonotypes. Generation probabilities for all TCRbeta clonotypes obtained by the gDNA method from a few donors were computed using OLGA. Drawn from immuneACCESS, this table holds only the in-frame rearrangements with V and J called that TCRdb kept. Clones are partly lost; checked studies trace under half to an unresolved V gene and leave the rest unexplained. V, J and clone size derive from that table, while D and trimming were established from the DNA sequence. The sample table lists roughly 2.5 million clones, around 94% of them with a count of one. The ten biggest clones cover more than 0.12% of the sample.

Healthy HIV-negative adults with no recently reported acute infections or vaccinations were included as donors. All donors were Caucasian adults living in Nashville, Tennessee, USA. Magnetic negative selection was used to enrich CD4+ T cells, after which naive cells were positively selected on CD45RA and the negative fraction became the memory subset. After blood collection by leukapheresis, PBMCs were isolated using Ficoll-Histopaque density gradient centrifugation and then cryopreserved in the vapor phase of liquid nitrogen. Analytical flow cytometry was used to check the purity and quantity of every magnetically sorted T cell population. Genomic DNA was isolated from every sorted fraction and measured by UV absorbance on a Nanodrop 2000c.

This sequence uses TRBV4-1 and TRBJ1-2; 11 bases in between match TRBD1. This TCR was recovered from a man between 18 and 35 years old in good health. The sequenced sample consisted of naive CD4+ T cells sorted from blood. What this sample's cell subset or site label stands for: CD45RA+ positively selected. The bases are TGCGCCAGCAGCCAAGACAGGACAGGGGGCGGTGGCTACACCTTC. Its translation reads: CASSQDRTGGGGYTF.